The 22 T cell receptor beta chains reported below all come from one sample, sequenced in a study of human versus mouse CDR3 diversity and MHC coevolution. The table came from immunoSEQ multiplex PCR; TCRdb's copy has only in-frame clones and leaves some out. The sample has tens of thousands of clones, about 94% seen once. The sample was naive CD4+ T cells from blood. The subset is: CD45RO-negative CD62L-positive naive CD4 T cells. These receptors all stem from a person aged 30-69 years in good health.

This chain links TRBV11-3 with TRBJ1-1; 7 nucleotides agree with TRBD1. Germline V lookup: CDR1 SGHNT, CDR2 YENEEA. V shed 5 bases, J shed 0 bases, and the junction held 6 bases outside the gene matches. The CDR3 is 15 amino acids. The CDR3 nucleotides are TGTGCCAGCAGCCCAGGGACAGTTATGAACACTGAAGCTTTCTTT. Protein: CASSPGTVMNTEAFF.

V usage is TRBV6-5 and J usage is TRBJ2-5, with D uncertain. The J call may not be correct, given that the DNA end is closer to TRBJ2-7. The CDR3 loop spans 16 amino acids. From germline, CDR1 is MNHEY and CDR2 SVGAGI. CDR3 amino acids: CASSYDTRPVPYEQYF. CDR3 DNA sequence: TGTGCCAGCAGTTACGACACAAGGCCCGTTCCATACGAGCAGTACTTC.

In this sample, this clone turned up once. The chain combines TRBV12-5 with TRBJ2-2, with D unclear. Trimming removed 1 base from V and 9 bases from J, with 12 bases in between. Germline CDR1 reads LGHNT; CDR2 reads FRNRAP. The CDR3 extends over 14 amino acids. Written as DNA, the CDR3 is TGTGCTAGTGGTTTGGGCCCGAGGCCCAGGGAGCTGTTTTTT. It specifies CASGLGPRPRELFF.

This sequence joins TRBV6-1 and TRBJ1-1; D call uncertain. V shed 5 bases and J shed 1 base, with 8 bases lying between them. Per the germline V gene, CDR1 is MNHNS and CDR2 is SASEGT. This CDR3 has 13 residues. CDR3 amino acids: CASSLSGNTEAFF. CDR3 DNA: TGTGCCAGCAGTCTCTCGGGGAACACTGAAGCTTTCTTT.

Turning to this clone: A junction boundary mismatches the germline segment, possibly from a read error. The identical CDR3 is also encoded by other nucleotide sequences in the sample. The V call is TRBV7-2, the J call TRBJ2-5; 7 nucleotides line up with TRBD1. CDR3 length: 15 residues. The germline V gene has CDR1 SGHTA and CDR2 FQGNSA. CDR3 sequence (DNA): TGCGCCAGCAGCACCACAGGGGCTTTACAAGAGACCCAGTACTTC. Translated, it gives CASSTTGALQETQYF.

The chain links TRBV5-1 to TRBJ1-1; D is uncertain. Trimming removed 6 bases from V and 1 base from J, with 13 bases in between. This CDR3 is 14 amino acids long. Germline loops: CDR1 SGHRS, CDR2 YFSETQ. DNA of the CDR3: TGCGCCAGCACCCCAGGACGGGGGAACACTGAAGCTTTCTTT. This codes for CASTPGRGNTEAFF.

The chain links TRBV6-1 to TRBJ2-2, with TRBD1 identical over 7 bases. CDR1 and CDR2 from the germline V gene are MNHNS and SASEGT. The J segment lost 7 bases and the V segment lost 4 bases, leaving 6 bases of the junction unmatched. There are 14 residues in the CDR3. DNA of the CDR3: TGTGCCAGCAGTGCCAGGACAGGCGGCGGGGAGCTGTTTTTT. It yields the protein CASSARTGGGELFF.

The chain carries TRBV12-5 and TRBJ2-7; D might be TRBD1 (5 bases). V was clipped by 0 bases and J by 5 bases, with 11 bases between them. CDR3 length: 14 amino acids. Germline V gene data show CDR1 as LGHNT and CDR2 as FRNRAP. In nucleotides, the CDR3 is TGTGCTAGTGGTTTGGTACCAGGGAATGACGAGCAGTACTTC. This encodes CASGLVPGNDEQYF.

This rearrangement joins TRBV6-4 to TRBJ2-3; no clear D. Germline-derived CDR1 and CDR2 are MRHNA and SNTAGT. V was clipped by 2 bases and J by 2 bases, with 8 bases between them. The CDR3 contains 14 residues. The chain's CDR3 is CASSDRGTTDTQYF. The CDR3 region has the DNA TGTGCCAGCAGTGACCGAGGAACCACAGATACGCAGTATTTT.

This chain connects TRBV4-1 to TRBJ1-4, with D maybe TRBD1 (6 bases). Germline CDR1 is MGHRA and CDR2 is YSYEKL. The CDR3 consists of 16 residues. V lost 4 bases and J lost 5, with 17 bases in between. CDR3 region: CASSRSRGEGNEKLFF. DNA for the CDR3: TGCGCCAGCAGCCGATCAAGGGGGGAGGGGAATGAAAAACTGTTTTTT.

The genes are TRBV14 and TRBJ1-4; 7 positions match TRBD1. The J segment lost 8 bases and the V segment lost 2 bases, leaving 8 bases of the junction unmatched. Germline lookup yields CDR1 SGHDN and CDR2 FVKESK. The CDR3 has 15 amino acids. The CDR3 coding sequence is TGTGCCAGCAGCCAATACAGGGGAATCAGAGAAAAACTGTTTTTT. Translation: CASSQYRGIREKLFF. Together with reference TRBV14 and TRBJ1-4, the CDR3 gives the full variable domain: EAGVTQFPSHSVIEKGQTVTLRCDPISGHDNLYWYRRVMGKEIKFLLHFVKESKQDESGMPNNRFLAERTGGTYSTLKVQPAELEDSGVYFCASSQYRGIREKLFFGSGTQLSVL.

For this clone: The same CDR3 is also encoded by other DNA sequences in this sample. This chain uses TRBV9 with TRBJ1-2; 9 bases fit TRBD1. The V segment lost 1 base and the J segment 8 bases; nucleotides outside the gene matches: 3. The CDR3 sequence is 13 residues long. CDR1 and CDR2 from the germline V gene are SGDLS and YYNGEE. The CDR3 coding sequence is TGTGCCAGCAGCGTAACAGGGGGCGGCGGCTACACCTTC. Protein sequence: CASSVTGGGGYTF.

The V gene is TRBV5-1, the J gene TRBJ2-7; D call uncertain. The length of the CDR3 is 12 residues. The V and J ends lost 2 bases and 6 bases respectively, with 9 bases between them. The V gene's germline CDR1 is SGHRS and CDR2 YFSETQ. The CDR3 nucleotides are TGCGCCAGCAGCTTATCCGAGTCCGAGCAGTACTTC. The encoded protein is CASSLSESEQYF. The variable domain in full, completed from reference TRBV5-1 and TRBJ2-7, reads KAGVTQTPRYLIKTRGQQVTLSCSPISGHRSVSWYQQTPGQGLQFLFEYFSETQRNKGNFPGRFSGRQFSNSRSEMNVSTLELGDSALYLCASSLSESEQYFGPGTRLTVT.

The rearrangement links TRBV6-5 to TRBJ2-7, with D possibly being TRBD1 (6 bases). CDR1 and CDR2 from the germline V gene are MNHEY and SVGAGI. V was clipped by 0 bases and J by 2 bases, with 11 bases between them. CDR3 length: 15 amino acids. The CDR3 sequence: CASSYSPPGAYEQYF. The DNA of the CDR3 is TGTGCCAGCAGTTACTCCCCCCCAGGGGCCTACGAGCAGTACTTC.

This clone was seen a single time. The V gene is TRBV7-3, the J gene TRBJ2-2, with TRBD1 as a possible D gene (6 bases). Per the germline V gene, CDR1 is SGHTA and CDR2 is FQGTGA. The CDR3 length is 15 residues. Trimming shortened V by 5 bases and J by 0 bases, and 10 bases separated the two germline ends. In DNA form, the CDR3 reads TGTGCCAGCAGCCTACAGGGCCCGAACACCGGGGAGCTGTTTTTT. It encodes CASSLQGPNTGELFF.

Here the CDR3 reads CASSLERGHNSPLHF. The DNA for the CDR3 is TGTGCCAGCAGCTTGGAGAGGGGGCATAATTCACCCCTCCACTTT. The chain couples TRBV5-4 to TRBJ1-6; 7 bases are shared with TRBD1. Per the germline V gene, CDR1 is SGHNT and CDR2 is YYREEE (reference sequence). This CDR3 spans 15 amino acids. The V gene end was trimmed by 0 bases and the J gene end by 5 bases; junction bases not matched to a gene: 2.

V and J are TRBV7-3 and TRBJ1-5; D not resolved. The CDR3 consists of 15 residues. Germline V gene sequence: CDR1 SGHTA, CDR2 FQGTGA. Trimming left V 5 bases short and J 7 bases short, with 18 bases between. The CDR3 loop reads CASSPNSEVGQPQHF. The CDR3 bases are TGTGCCAGCAGCCCTAATTCCGAGGTTGGGCAGCCCCAGCATTTT.

CDR3 loop: CASSIPTGTGGELFF. The DNA for the CDR3 is TGTGCCAGTAGTATACCGACAGGGACTGGCGGGGAGCTGTTTTTT. V gene TRBV19 combines with J gene TRBJ2-2; possibly TRBD1 for D (7 bases). The CDR3 loop spans 15 amino acids. V lost 2 bases, J lost 7 bases, and 14 bases lay in between. The germline CDR1 and CDR2 sequences are LNHDA and SQIVND (reference sequence).

This rearrangement joins TRBV6-5 to TRBJ2-5; 9 nucleotides align to TRBD1. CDR1 is MNHEY and CDR2 is SVGAGI in the germline V gene. The junction had 6 bases not matched to a gene; V was cut back by 0 bases and J by 4 bases. This CDR3 has 16 amino acids. CDR3 sequence: CASSYSGQGLGETQYF. The CDR3 region has the DNA TGTGCCAGCAGTTACTCGGGACAGGGTTTGGGAGAGACCCAGTACTTC.

This chain joins TRBV5-1 and TRBJ1-1; 8 positions agree with TRBD1. V gave up 6 bases and J gave up 1 base; unmatched junction bases: 5. Germline CDR1 and CDR2: SGHRS and YFSETQ. This CDR3 is 14 amino acids long. CDR3 loop: CASIPGTGNTEAFF. In DNA, the CDR3 is TGCGCCAGCATCCCCGGGACAGGGAACACTGAAGCTTTCTTT.

For the CDR3, the DNA is TGTGCCAGCTCACCACCGGGAGGGCCGGATGAGCAGTTCTTC. It translates to CASSPPGGPDEQFF. The rearrangement uses TRBV18 and TRBJ2-1, with 7 bases lining up with TRBD2. Germline CDR1 reads KGHSH; CDR2 reads LQKENI. This CDR3 comprises 14 residues. V lost 0 bases, J lost 8 bases, and 4 bases stayed unmatched.

This clone was observed once. The chain joins TRBV15 to TRBJ1-4; TRBD1 is a possible D gene (5 bases). The CDR3 has 15 residues. The germline V and J ends were trimmed by 1 base and 0 bases, with 6 bases remaining between them. Germline-derived CDR1 and CDR2 are LNHNV and YYDKDF (reference sequence). CDR3 nucleotide sequence: TGTGCCACCAGCAGAGGGGGGGCAACTAATGAAAAACTGTTTTTT. This sequence encodes CATSRGGATNEKLFF.